This paragraph reports one T cell receptor (beta chain). What it recognizes is unknown. TCRdb re-analysed the 5' RACE reads in MiXCR, keeping a single row per CDR3 protein. Among a few hundred thousand distinct CDR3 sequences, around 6.8% were seen once, and the ten largest hold over 15%. The CDR3 runs 12 residues. The trim removed 5 bases at V and 4 bases at J, leaving 4 bases unmatched. From germline, CDR1 is DFQATT and CDR2 SNEGSKA (reference sequence). This specimen belongs to a study of T cells after yellow fever vaccination. Findings of the study overall: Some clonotypes, a small share, were shared between CD4 and CD8 compartments. Re-detected after boosting: most primary clones, about 96% of CD4 and under 90% of CD8.

The sequencing used PBMCs, collected approximately 47 days after the first yellow fever vaccination. This clonotype was sampled from a man aged 18 to 29 who received the YFV17D yellow fever vaccine. The chain has TRBV20-1 and TRBJ1-2; 7 bases map to TRBD1. For the CDR3, the DNA is TGCAGTGCTGAACAGGGGACCTATGGCTACACCTTC. This gives the protein CSAEQGTYGYTF.